This TCR beta chain was identified during a study of CD8+ T cells in alopecia areata. This clone showed up just a few times. Its matching antigen is unknown. Extracted from the samples, RNA was reverse transcribed into cDNA to serve as the sequencing template. Only in-frame clones appear in the TCRdb table, and some are missing; sequencing was by immunoSEQ multiplex PCR. The sample shows a few hundred thousand clones, more than 30% of them seen only once. As to treatment: oral pan-JAK inhibitor, 5-10 mg twice daily. Individuals with alopecia areata gave both lesional scalp punch biopsies and peripheral blood for collection. Trimming took off 6 bases at V and 8 bases at J, with 19 bases between the two ends. There are 14 residues in the CDR3. Germline V gene sequence: CDR1 MNHEY, CDR2 SMNVEV (reference sequence). Study-level findings and limits: Tofacitinib significantly reduced both scalp clonality and expanded CD8+ clones among the top 100. While patients received tofacitinib, many expanded lesional clones remained present in scalp and blood.

This sample comprised CD4+ T cells sorted from blood, obtained around week 30, from a patient treated with tofacitinib. The chain is built from TRBV27 and TRBJ1-2; a weak D match, TRBD1 (5 bases). This TCR was sampled from a human donor with alopecia areata. CDR3 sequence reads: CASRRSGGHWGYTF. The CDR3 bases are TGTGCCAGCAGAAGATCGGGTGGACACTGGGGCTACACCTTC.